This T cell receptor (beta chain) was documented in a study of OX40 agonist ivuxolimab in advanced cancers. Sequencing was performed with immunoSEQ multiplex PCR; in TCRdb, only in-frame clones are kept and a portion is missing. The data show over 80,000 clones, about 89% seen once. The CDR3 is made up of 18 amino acids. CDR1 is SNHLY and CDR2 is FYNNEI in the germline V gene. Trimming stripped 0 bases from V and 2 bases from J, with 19 bases between. The sample was CD4+ or CD8+ T cells sorted from blood, taken in a trial of the OX40 agonist ivuxolimab. The rearrangement links TRBV2 to TRBJ1-2, with D possibly TRBD1 on 5 matching bases. The receptor was derived from an adult with an advanced solid tumor such as melanoma, head and neck, liver or kidney cancer. The CDR3 region is CASSEATLIGGGNYGYTF. The CDR3 DNA reads as TGTGCCAGCAGTGAAGCTACTCTTATCGGGGGAGGGAACTATGGCTACACCTTC.